This passage covers 18 T cell receptor beta chains from one sample sequenced in a study of early T cells in non-severe SARS-CoV-2 infection. TCRdb fed the 5' RACE reads into MiXCR, producing one record per CDR3 protein. This sample has around 99,000 distinct CDR3 sequences; 11% occur once, and the top ten carry 7.6%. What was sequenced was whole blood. These receptors were taken from an adult who was a healthcare worker with PCR-confirmed SARS-CoV-2 infection or an uninfected control (not recorded which).

There are many counts of this clonotype. This sequence joins TRBV7-6 and TRBJ2-1; D may correspond to TRBD1 or TRBD2 (5 bases each). The CDR3 is 15 amino acids. Trimming stripped 5 bases from V and 4 bases from J, with 15 bases between. Germline CDR1 is SGHVS and CDR2 is FNYEAQ. DNA of the CDR3: TGTGCCAGCAGCCACGGGGCTGGAGCTTACAATGAGCAGTTCTTC. It is translated as CASSHGAGAYNEQFF.

The rearrangement joins TRBV12-3 or TRBV12-4 to TRBJ2-7; 9 bases match TRBD1. The CDR3 sequence is 11 residues long. V dropped 8 bases and J dropped 4; count of bases not matched to a gene: 0. CDR3 residues: CASGTGYEQYF. CDR3 DNA: TGTGCCAGCGGGACAGGGTACGAGCAGTACTTC.

At least ten counts were recorded for this clonotype. The rearrangement joins TRBV2 to TRBJ2-1; TRBD1 aligns across 8 bases. CDR1 is SNHLY and CDR2 is FYNNEI in the germline V gene. CDR3 size: 13 residues. Losses at the gene ends were 6 bases for V and 9 bases for J; bases not matched to a gene: 7. In nucleotides, the CDR3 is TGTGCCAGCAGGCTGGACAGGGATCCTGAGCAGTTCTTC. It encodes CASRLDRDPEQFF.

This clonotype was seen at least ten times. V gene TRBV6-1 combines with J gene TRBJ2-1; TRBD2 might be the D (6 bases). V lost 4 bases, J lost 7 bases, and 14 bases lay in between. CDR1 is MNHNS, CDR2 SASEGT, per germline. The CDR3 consists of 14 residues. The CDR3 protein is CASSGGMEGNEQFF. CDR3 bases: TGTGCCAGCAGTGGCGGGATGGAAGGGAATGAGCAGTTCTTC.

The genes are TRBV20-1 and TRBJ2-3, with TRBD2 matching over 12 bases. Germline V gene lookup returns CDR1 DFQATT and CDR2 SNEGSKA (reference sequence). CDR3 length: 15 amino acids. J gave up 2 bases and V 1 base, and 1 base lay outside the gene matches. This chain's CDR3 is CSARGTSGDTDTQYF. The DNA for the CDR3 is TGCAGTGCTAGAGGGACTAGCGGGGACACAGATACGCAGTATTTT.

In its sample, this clonotype was seen a few times. The V call is TRBV6-6, the J call TRBJ2-2; no clear D gene. This CDR3 comprises 14 residues. Germline assignment: CDR1 MNHNY and CDR2 SVGAGI (reference sequence). Trimming stripped 7 bases from V and 4 bases from J, with 13 bases between. CDR3 amino acids: CASKAGSGTGELFF. The CDR3, as DNA: TGTGCCAGCAAAGCCGGGTCGGGCACCGGGGAGCTGTTTTTT.

This clonotype was seen ten or more times. J is TRBJ1-2 and V is TRBV10-3, with 7 nucleotides matching TRBD1. The V gene's germline CDR1 is ENHRY and CDR2 SYGVKD. The J segment lost 5 bases and the V segment lost 6 bases, leaving 12 bases of the junction unmatched. This CDR3 has 15 amino acids. The CDR3 nucleotides are TGTGCCATCAGCCAACTAACAGGGGACGGGTATGGCTACACCTTC. Translating gives CAISQLTGDGYGYTF.

This clonotype was found a few times. The rearrangement links TRBV7-8 to TRBJ1-1; D gene ambiguous. Germline assignment: CDR1 SGHVS and CDR2 FQNEAQ. This CDR3 has 14 amino acids. The V and J ends lost 5 bases and 1 base respectively, with 11 bases between them. The CDR3 coding sequence is TGTGCCAGCAGCCCCGGGAATCCGAACACTGAAGCTTTCTTT. Translation gives CASSPGNPNTEAFF. Variable domain in full (rest from reference TRBV7-8 and TRBJ1-1): GAGVSQSPRYKVAKRGQDVALRCDPISGHVSLFWYQQALGQGPEFLTYFQNEAQLDKSGLPSDRFFAERPEGSVSTLKIQRTQQEDSAVYLCASSPGNPNTEAFFGQGTRLTVV.

The chain is built from TRBV10-2 and TRBJ1-1, with D possibly matching TRBD1 (5 bases). CDR1 and CDR2 (germline): WSHSY, SAAADI. This CDR3 spans 13 amino acids. V was pared by 7 bases and J by 6 bases, with 15 bases between. The DNA for the CDR3 is TGCGCCAGCAAGGGGTATGGGCAGTCTGAAGCTTTCTTT. Amino acid sequence: CASKGYGQSEAFF.

This clonotype appeared many times. In DNA form, the CDR3 reads TGTGCCAGCAGTGAATCACAAGAGACCCAGTACTTC. This codes for CASSESQETQYF. This chain links TRBV25-1 with TRBJ2-5, with D unclear. The CDR3 sequence is 12 residues long. V was trimmed by 1 base and J by 2 bases, leaving 2 bases between them. Germline CDR1 reads MGHDK; CDR2 reads SYGVNS.

The chain links TRBV19 to TRBJ1-5, with a possible D match to TRBD1 (5 bases). CDR1 LNHDA and CDR2 SQIVND come from the germline V gene (reference sequence). This CDR3 has 15 residues. Trimming pared 6 bases from V and 2 bases from J, leaving 14 bases between. Written as DNA, the CDR3 is TGTGCCAGTAGACGTGAACAGGATCGCAATCAGCCCCAGCATTTT. This encodes CASRREQDRNQPQHF.

This clonotype has ten or more counts. The genes are TRBV13 and TRBJ2-4, with no clear D. The germline CDR1 and CDR2 sequences are PRHDT and FYEKMQ (reference sequence). The CDR3 extends over 15 amino acids. V lost 5 bases to trimming and J lost 5 bases, with 16 bases between them. The CDR3 region has the DNA TGTGCCAGCAGCGCTGGAGTAGTGGACGAAAACATTCAGTACTTC. Protein: CASSAGVVDENIQYF.

Ten or more counts support this clonotype. The chain recombines TRBV5-1 with TRBJ1-4; D perhaps matches TRBD1 (5 bases). This CDR3 contains 17 residues. Trimming cost V 0 bases and J 6 bases, with 18 bases left between them. Germline values: CDR1 SGHRS, CDR2 YFSETQ. CDR3 nucleotides: TGCGCCAGCAGCTTGGAAGTTGGGGGGACCGGCGATGAAAAACTGTTTTTT. Encoded protein: CASSLEVGGTGDEKLFF.

This clonotype came up many times. The chain has TRBV7-9 and TRBJ1-6; D unclear. V was cut by 5 bases and J by 8 bases, with 10 bases left in between. This CDR3 region has 13 residues. The germline V gene encodes CDR1 SEHNR and CDR2 FQNEAQ (reference sequence). Written as DNA, the CDR3 is TGTGCCAGCAGCCCGAATGGGGATTCACCCCTCCACTTT. Amino acids: CASSPNGDSPLHF.

This clonotype was recorded at least ten times. The V gene is TRBV19, the J gene TRBJ2-1; perhaps TRBD1 as D (6 bases). Germline V lookup: CDR1 LNHDA, CDR2 SQIVND (reference sequence). The CDR3 is 13 residues long. V lost 5 bases, J lost 10 bases, and 15 bases lay in between. CDR3 loop: CASSPQGSGEQFF. In DNA form, the CDR3 reads TGTGCCAGTAGTCCACAGGGATCCGGGGAGCAGTTCTTC.

This clonotype was seen at least ten times. This rearrangement joins TRBV6-1 to TRBJ2-2; no definite D call. Trimming stripped 8 bases from V and 4 bases from J, with 8 bases between. The CDR3 is 12 residues long. Germline V gives CDR1 MNHNS, CDR2 SASEGT. The CDR3 region has the DNA TGTGCCAGCGCCCACAGCACCGGGGAGCTGTTTTTT. This codes for CASAHSTGELFF.

This clonotype was seen repeatedly, ten times or more. The CDR3 region is CASSPTAGTSLNEQFF. CDR3 in DNA: TGTGCCAGCTCCCCGACCGCCGGGACAAGCCTCAATGAGCAGTTCTTC. The V gene is TRBV18, the J gene TRBJ2-1, with a possible D match to TRBD1 (6 bases). The CDR3 has 16 residues. V lost 6 bases and J lost 6, with 21 bases in between. CDR1 is KGHSH, CDR2 LQKENI, per germline.

This clonotype was observed a single time. A single base separates this from a much larger clone, so it may be a read error. The V call is TRBV6-5, the J call TRBJ1-5; possible D gene TRBD1, 6 bases. The V end was cut by 2 bases, the J end by 5 bases, with 10 bases between. The CDR3 covers 14 residues. The germline V gene encodes CDR1 MNHEY and CDR2 SVGAGI. In DNA form, the CDR3 reads TGTGCCAGCAGTTACAGGGGGGGTGATCAGCCCCAGCATTTT. It encodes CASSYRGGDQPQHF.